This T cell receptor (beta chain) was captured by sequencing in a study of OX40 agonist ivuxolimab in advanced cancers. Assay used: immunoSEQ multiplex PCR; TCRdb lists only in-frame clones, some missing. The sample lists about 74,000 clones, 80% to 85% occurring once. The V gene lost 6 bases and the J gene lost 5 bases, with 13 bases spanning the gap. Looked up from germline, CDR1 is MNHEY and CDR2 is SVGAGI. The CDR3 runs to 13 residues. V and J are TRBV6-5 and TRBJ1-1; tentatively, D is TRBD1 (6 bases). The TCR sequence derives from an adult with an advanced solid tumor such as melanoma, head and neck, liver or kidney cancer. Sample: CD4+ or CD8+ T cells sorted from blood, taken in a trial of the OX40 agonist ivuxolimab. CDR3 in DNA: TGTGCCAGCAGAATACAGGGAGGGACTGAAGCTTTCTTT. Protein sequence: CASRIQGGTEAFF.